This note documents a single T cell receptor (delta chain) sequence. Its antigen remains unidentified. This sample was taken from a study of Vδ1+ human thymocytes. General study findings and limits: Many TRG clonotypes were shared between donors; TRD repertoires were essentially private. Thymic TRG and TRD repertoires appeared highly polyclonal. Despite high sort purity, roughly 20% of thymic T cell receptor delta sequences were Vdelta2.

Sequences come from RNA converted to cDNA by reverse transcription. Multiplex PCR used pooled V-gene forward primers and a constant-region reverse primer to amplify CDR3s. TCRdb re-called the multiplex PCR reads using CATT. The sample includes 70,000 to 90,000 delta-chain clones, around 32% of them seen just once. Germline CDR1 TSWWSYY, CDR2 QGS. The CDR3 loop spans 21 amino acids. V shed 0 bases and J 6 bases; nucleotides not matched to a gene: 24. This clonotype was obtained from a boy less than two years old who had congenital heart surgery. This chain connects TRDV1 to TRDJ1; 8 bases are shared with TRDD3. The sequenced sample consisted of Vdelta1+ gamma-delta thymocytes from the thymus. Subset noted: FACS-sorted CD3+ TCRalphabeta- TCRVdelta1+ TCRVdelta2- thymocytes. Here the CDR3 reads CALGELRGIEGDTLGRYKLIF. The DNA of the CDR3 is TGTGCTCTTGGGGAACTTCGAGGCATTGAAGGGGATACTCTAGGCCGTTATAAACTCATCTTT.